A single sample is the source of the 19 T cell receptor beta chains below, sequenced in a study of blood T cell repertoires in COVID-19. Measured with immunoSEQ multiplex PCR; TCRdb has only the in-frame clones, and not every one. Here the sample spans some 150,000 clones, roughly 89% being singletons. The sequenced material came from peripheral blood. The source of these receptors is a woman aged 45-60 years with active or convalescent COVID-19.

This chain connects TRBV28 to TRBJ1-4; D unresolved. CDR3 length: 14 residues. Trimming pared 8 bases from V and 0 bases from J, leaving 10 bases between. The germline gives CDR1 MDHEN, CDR2 SYDVKM. The chain's CDR3 is CASHEFATNEKLFF. The CDR3 DNA reads as TGTGCCAGCCACGAGTTTGCAACTAATGAAAAACTGTTTTTT.

The rearrangement uses TRBV27 and TRBJ1-1, with D unclear. This CDR3 comprises 15 residues. Germline V CDR1 and CDR2: MNHEY, SMNVEV (reference sequence). Trimming took off 0 bases at V and 5 bases at J, with 13 bases between the two ends. The CDR3 spells CASSLSTVSGTEAFF. In nucleotides, the CDR3 is TGTGCCAGCAGTTTATCCACAGTGTCGGGAACTGAAGCTTTCTTT.

This rearrangement joins TRBV7-3 to TRBJ2-2, with D uncertain. Germline lookup yields CDR1 SGHTA and CDR2 FQGTGA. The CDR3 runs 15 residues. V was trimmed by 3 bases and J by 5 bases, leaving 13 bases between them. The CDR3 DNA reads TGTGCCAGCAGCTTTCGCAGCGTCGGAACCGGGGAGCTGTTTTTT. This translates into CASSFRSVGTGELFF.

The J gene is TRBJ2-3, the V gene TRBV7-2; 11 bases fit TRBD2. The CDR3 is 15 amino acids. The ends lost 1 base at V and 6 bases at J; junction bases unmatched: 3. Germline V gene lookup returns CDR1 SGHTA and CDR2 FQGNSA. The CDR3 coding sequence is TGTGCCAGCAGCTTAGGACTAGCGGGATCCGATACGCAGTATTTT. As protein: CASSLGLAGSDTQYF. The full variable domain, its missing parts supplied by reference TRBV7-2 and TRBJ2-3, is GAGVSQSPSNKVTEKGKDVELRCDPISGHTALYWYRQSLGQGLEFLIYFQGNSAPDKSGLPSDRFSAERTGGSVSTLTIQRTQQEDSAVYLCASSLGLAGSDTQYFGPGTRLTVL.

The chain employs TRBV27 and TRBJ1-1, with D possibly matching TRBD1 (5 bases). This CDR3 has 14 amino acids. V lost 2 bases and J lost 4, with 11 bases in between. Germline V gene sequence: CDR1 MNHEY, CDR2 SMNVEV (reference sequence). CDR3 residues: CASSLQGRGTEAFF. The CDR3 DNA sequence: TGTGCCAGCAGTTTACAGGGAAGGGGCACTGAAGCTTTCTTT.

The chain joins TRBV6-5 to TRBJ1-1, with D possibly TRBD1 on 5 matching bases. Deletions cut 0 bases from V and 4 bases from J, with 9 bases between. The V gene's germline CDR1 is MNHEY and CDR2 SVGAGI. The CDR3 spans 14 residues. CDR3 sequence reads: CASSYSYRSTEAFF. The CDR3 DNA is TGTGCCAGCAGTTACTCTTACAGGAGCACTGAAGCTTTCTTT.

This rearrangement joins TRBV5-1 to TRBJ1-4, with 8 bases matching TRBD1. The CDR3 is made up of 14 amino acids. Germline CDR1 is SGHRS and CDR2 is YFSETQ. V was clipped by 4 bases and J by 3 bases; unmatched bases: 2. CDR3 region: CASSPGQANEKLFF. The CDR3 nucleotides are TGCGCCAGCAGCCCGGGACAGGCTAATGAAAAACTGTTTTTT.

This chain joins TRBV5-4 and TRBJ1-1; D not certain. This CDR3 region has 14 residues. Germline CDR1 and CDR2: SGHNT and YYREEE (reference sequence). V lost 0 bases to trimming and J lost 3 bases, with 9 bases between them. The CDR3 bases are TGTGCCAGCAGCTTGGTAGAGGAATACACTGAAGCTTTCTTT. It yields the protein CASSLVEEYTEAFF.

The chain employs TRBV19 and TRBJ1-6; 9 positions agree with TRBD1. Germline trimming cut 2 bases from V and 9 bases from J; bases unmatched to any gene: 23. The germline V gene has CDR1 LNHDA and CDR2 SQIVND (reference sequence). This CDR3 is 21 amino acids long. CDR3 nucleotide sequence: TGTGCCAGTAGTATACGCCTACCCATCGTTACAGGGGGCGCCGGAGCTTCACCCCTCCACTTT. This encodes CASSIRLPIVTGGAGASPLHF.

DNA of the CDR3: TGTGCCAGCAGTTTATATGGACAGGGGTCGGGCAATGAGCAGTTCTTC. Translated: CASSLYGQGSGNEQFF. The chain employs TRBV27 and TRBJ2-1; 9 nucleotides agree with TRBD1. The germline V gene has CDR1 MNHEY and CDR2 SMNVEV (reference sequence). This CDR3 region has 16 residues. V was pared by 1 base and J by 6 bases, with 7 bases of the junction left unmatched.

In its sample, this clone was seen once. This chain connects TRBV9 to TRBJ1-1, with a possible D match to TRBD1 (5 bases). Germline CDR1 is SGDLS and CDR2 is YYNGEE. Trimming pared 2 bases from V and 6 bases from J, leaving 20 bases between. The CDR3 has 16 residues. CDR3 sequence: CASSVQAGGGLAEAFF. CDR3 bases: TGTGCCAGCAGCGTCCAAGCTGGGGGAGGCTTGGCTGAAGCTTTCTTT.

The V call is TRBV28, the J call TRBJ1-5; 8 bases are a match to TRBD1. J lost 4 bases, V lost 5 bases, and 10 bases had no gene match. The CDR3 is 16 residues long. Per the germline V gene, CDR1 is MDHEN and CDR2 is SYDVKM. The CDR3 DNA follows: TGTGCCAGCAGTACTAACACAGGGGGGTCGAATCAGCCCCAGCATTTT. Translated, it gives CASSTNTGGSNQPQHF.

This clone was picked up one time. This rearrangement joins TRBV21-1 to TRBJ2-7; the DNA was not used to check the table's D call, TRBD1. TRBV21-1 is described as a pseudogene. The CDR3 totals 13 residues. CDR3 coding DNA: TGTGCCAGCCCCGACAGGGTCTCCTACGAGCAGTACTTC. Amino acid sequence: CASPDRVSYEQYF.

The DNA of the CDR3 is TGTGCCAGCAGCTTAGTGGGCGGGGGGGGATATGAGCAGTTCTTC. This sequence encodes CASSLVGGGGYEQFF. This chain links TRBV7-8 with TRBJ2-1, with 9 bases matching TRBD2. The germline V gene has CDR1 SGHVS and CDR2 FQNEAQ. V shed 1 base, J shed 8 bases, and the junction held 6 bases outside the gene matches. This CDR3 has 15 residues.

This chain connects TRBV15 to TRBJ2-7, with 8 bases fitting TRBD2. The germline V gene encodes CDR1 LNHNV and CDR2 YYDKDF (reference sequence). The CDR3 runs 17 residues. Germline trimming cut 0 bases from V and 2 bases from J; bases unmatched to any gene: 9. Written as DNA, the CDR3 is TGTGCCACCAGCAGAGACCTAGCGGGTACGTCTGCCTACGAGCAGTACTTC. Translation: CATSRDLAGTSAYEQYF.

This rearrangement joins TRBV28 to TRBJ1-5, with D perhaps matching TRBD1 (5 bases). The CDR3 sequence is 15 residues long. Germline CDR1 reads MDHEN; CDR2 reads SYDVKM. V was pared by 3 bases and J by 3 bases, with 12 bases between. CDR3 bases: TGTGCCAGCAGTTTTGAAAGACAGTTCAATCAGCCCCAGCATTTT. Its translation is CASSFERQFNQPQHF.

This clone was seen only once. The gene calls are TRBV30 and TRBJ1-1; D is undetermined. Germline V CDR1 and CDR2: GTSNPN, SVGIG (reference sequence). The V end lost 4 bases, the J end lost 0 bases, and 15 bases lay between the germline ends. This CDR3 has 15 amino acids. CDR3 DNA sequence: TGTGCCTGGAATCCGACGGGTTGGATGAACACTGAAGCTTTCTTT. The encoded protein is CAWNPTGWMNTEAFF.

The chain is built from TRBV30 and TRBJ1-2, with TRBD1 identical over 9 bases. Germline V gives CDR1 GTSNPN, CDR2 SVGIG (reference sequence). The CDR3 is made up of 15 amino acids. V trimming: 0 bases; J trimming: 6 bases; junction bases outside the gene matches: 8. The CDR3 spells CAWSVPRTGDNGYTF. The CDR3 coding sequence is TGTGCCTGGAGTGTACCGCGGACAGGGGATAATGGCTACACCTTC.

In its sample, this clone was seen once. The J gene is TRBJ2-7, the V gene TRBV28; D may be TRBD2 (5 bases). This CDR3 has 13 amino acids. V was clipped by 3 bases and J by 2 bases, with 8 bases between them. CDR1 is MDHEN, CDR2 SYDVKM, per germline. CDR3 loop: CASSFGSTYEQYF. CDR3 coding DNA: TGTGCCAGCAGTTTTGGGAGTACCTACGAGCAGTACTTC.